The subject of this entry is one TCR beta chain. Antigen specificity is unknown. Isolation of CD8+ and CD4+ T cells was performed negatively, whereas enrichment of TEMRA cells was done by FACS. The sample belongs to a study of CD8 T cells in Susac syndrome. Overall study context: Active disease was present in about six of the sequenced Susac syndrome patients, and remission in about eight.

V gave up 3 bases and J gave up 0 bases, with 15 bases separating them. CDR1 is SGHAT and CDR2 is FQNNGV in the germline V gene. This CDR3 has 18 amino acids. Study-level results: In total CD8+ repertoires, some 15 Susac-specific public clones were found, and CD8+ TEMRA repertoires had 5 or 6.

It was with random hexamers that 0.5 to 1 ug RNA was reverse transcribed. By means of immunoSEQ multiplex PCR, TCR beta CDR3 spanning 54 Vbeta and 13 Jbeta underwent amplification. TCRdb re-called the immunoSEQ multiplex PCR reads through MiXCR, storing one row per CDR3 protein. The top ten clones hold around 0.2% of a sample with about 130,000 distinct CDR3 sequences, around 94% of them seen once. The sample comprised CD8+ T cells from PBMCs. The rearrangement joins TRBV11-2 to TRBJ1-6; no clear D gene. The source of this sequence is a human donor with Susac syndrome. Written as DNA, the CDR3 is TGTGCCAGCAGCTTTCCTATAAGTGACCGCTCCTATAATTCACCCCTCCACTTT. Protein sequence: CASSFPISDRSYNSPLHF. The entire variable domain, with the rest obtained from reference TRBV11-2 and TRBJ1-6, is as follows: EAGVAQSPRYKIIEKRQSVAFWCNPISGHATLYWYQQILGQGPKLLIQFQNNGVVDDSQLPKDRFSAERLKGVDSTLKIQPAKLEDSAVYLCASSFPISDRSYNSPLHFGNGTRLTVT.